The rows below give T cell receptor beta chains drawn from one sample of a study of T cell responses to AZD1222 COVID-19 vaccine. Libraries were prepared by immunoSEQ multiplex PCR; TCRdb keeps only in-frame clonotypes and omits some of them. The sample has around 99,000 clones, 92% seen once; the top ten hold under 10%. The sample was peripheral blood, taken 28 days after the second AZD1222 dose. Receptors originate from an adult who received the AZD1222 COVID-19 vaccine. CDR3s include the opening cysteine and the closing phenylalanine or tryptophan. Fields, in order: D gene, clone size, J gene, V gene, CDR3 protein, CDR3 DNA. D genes are given only for firm matches. Clone size, where shown, is once, few, many, or a class for clones that have expanded.

d_call: .; clone_size: .; j_call: TRBJ2-5; v_call: TRBV3-1/TRBV3-2; cdr3_aa: CASSQVGETQYF; cdr3_nt: TGTGCCAGCAGCCAAGTTGGCGAGACCCAGTACTTC
d_call: .; clone_size: once; j_call: TRBJ1-5; v_call: TRBV28; cdr3_aa: CASSPVGSNQPQHF; cdr3_nt: TGTGCCAGCAGTCCAGTTGGTAGCAATCAGCCCCAGCATTTT
d_call: TRBD1; clone_size: .; j_call: TRBJ2-7; v_call: TRBV6-2/TRBV6-3; cdr3_aa: CASSWTGAYEQYF; cdr3_nt: TGTGCCAGCAGTTGGACAGGGGCCTACGAGCAGTACTTC
d_call: .; clone_size: .; j_call: TRBJ1-1; v_call: TRBV30; cdr3_aa: CALDSGRVEAFF; cdr3_nt: TGTGCCCTAGACAGTGGTCGAGTTGAAGCTTTCTTT
d_call: .; clone_size: .; j_call: TRBJ1-1; v_call: TRBV18; cdr3_aa: CASSPREGLENTEAFF; cdr3_nt: TGTGCCAGCTCACCAAGAGAGGGTCTTGAGAACACTGAAGCTTTCTTT
d_call: .; clone_size: .; j_call: TRBJ1-2; v_call: TRBV29-1; cdr3_aa: CSVDARRYGYTF; cdr3_nt: TGCAGCGTCGACGCCAGGAGGTATGGCTACACCTTC
d_call: TRBD2; clone_size: .; j_call: TRBJ2-7; v_call: TRBV6-1; cdr3_aa: CASSEARGTSGEKKYF; cdr3_nt: TGTGCCAGCAGTGAAGCTAGGGGGACTAGCGGGGAAAAGAAGTACTTC
d_call: .; clone_size: .; j_call: TRBJ1-5; v_call: TRBV6-2/TRBV6-3; cdr3_aa: CASSYSGQPQHF; cdr3_nt: TGTGCCAGCAGTTACTCGGGCCAGCCCCAGCATTTT
d_call: TRBD1; clone_size: .; j_call: TRBJ2-7; v_call: TRBV6-5; cdr3_aa: CASRLGQQPYEQYF; cdr3_nt: TGTGCCAGCAGGCTGGGACAGCAACCGTACGAGCAGTACTTC
d_call: TRBD1; clone_size: .; j_call: TRBJ1-2; v_call: TRBV30; cdr3_aa: CAWRRNRGSYGYTF; cdr3_nt: TGTGCCTGGAGGAGAAACAGGGGAAGCTATGGCTACACCTTC
d_call: .; clone_size: .; j_call: TRBJ1-1; v_call: TRBV9; cdr3_aa: CASSVEANRGTEAFF; cdr3_nt: TGTGCCAGCAGCGTAGAAGCGAACCGGGGGACTGAAGCTTTCTTT
d_call: .; clone_size: .; j_call: TRBJ1-5; v_call: TRBV28; cdr3_aa: CASRSSAAAQPQHF; cdr3_nt: TGTGCCAGCAGGTCTTCCGCTGCGGCTCAGCCCCAGCATTTT
d_call: TRBD2; clone_size: .; j_call: TRBJ2-1; v_call: TRBV28; cdr3_aa: CASSLSISGAHYNEQFF; cdr3_nt: TGTGCCAGCAGTTTATCTATAAGCGGGGCTCACTACAATGAGCAGTTCTTC
d_call: TRBD1; clone_size: .; j_call: TRBJ2-1; v_call: TRBV24-1; cdr3_aa: CATSDPSTGVNEQFF; cdr3_nt: TGTGCCACCAGTGATCCGTCGACAGGGGTCAATGAGCAGTTCTTC
d_call: .; clone_size: .; j_call: TRBJ2-7; v_call: TRBV9; cdr3_aa: CASSVAGQGDEQYF; cdr3_nt: TGTGCCAGCAGCGTAGCGGGACAAGGCGACGAGCAGTACTTC
d_call: .; clone_size: .; j_call: TRBJ1-2; v_call: TRBV6-5; cdr3_aa: CASSYSKYSNYGYTF; cdr3_nt: TGTGCCAGCAGTTACTCGAAGTACAGCAACTATGGCTACACCTTC
d_call: TRBD1; clone_size: .; j_call: TRBJ1-2; v_call: TRBV18; cdr3_aa: CASSAGQGQYGYTF; cdr3_nt: TGTGCCAGCTCAGCGGGACAGGGCCAATATGGCTACACCTTC
d_call: TRBD1; clone_size: .; j_call: TRBJ1-1; v_call: TRBV19; cdr3_aa: CASNADRGGTEAFF; cdr3_nt: TGTGCCAGTAACGCGGACAGGGGAGGTACTGAAGCTTTCTTT
d_call: .; clone_size: .; j_call: TRBJ1-6; v_call: TRBV29-1; cdr3_aa: CSGPWAGSPLHF; cdr3_nt: TGCAGCGGACCGTGGGCGGGGTCACCCCTCCACTTT
d_call: TRBD2; clone_size: .; j_call: TRBJ2-1; v_call: TRBV7-9; cdr3_aa: CASRSPGGENEQFF; cdr3_nt: TGTGCCAGCAGATCCCCGGGGGGGGAAAATGAGCAGTTCTTC
d_call: .; clone_size: once; j_call: TRBJ1-2; v_call: TRBV7-9; cdr3_aa: CASSTTLGVQGYTF; cdr3_nt: TGTGCCAGCAGCACTACGCTGGGGGTACAGGGCTACACCTTC
d_call: .; clone_size: few; j_call: TRBJ2-2; v_call: TRBV30; cdr3_aa: CAWSVLARWTGELFF; cdr3_nt: TGTGCCTGGAGTGTGTTAGCGAGGTGGACCGGGGAGCTGTTTTTT
d_call: .; clone_size: .; j_call: TRBJ1-5; v_call: TRBV3-1/TRBV3-2; cdr3_aa: CASSHRPLGRPQHF; cdr3_nt: TGTGCCAGCAGCCACCGACCTTTGGGTCGGCCCCAGCATTTT